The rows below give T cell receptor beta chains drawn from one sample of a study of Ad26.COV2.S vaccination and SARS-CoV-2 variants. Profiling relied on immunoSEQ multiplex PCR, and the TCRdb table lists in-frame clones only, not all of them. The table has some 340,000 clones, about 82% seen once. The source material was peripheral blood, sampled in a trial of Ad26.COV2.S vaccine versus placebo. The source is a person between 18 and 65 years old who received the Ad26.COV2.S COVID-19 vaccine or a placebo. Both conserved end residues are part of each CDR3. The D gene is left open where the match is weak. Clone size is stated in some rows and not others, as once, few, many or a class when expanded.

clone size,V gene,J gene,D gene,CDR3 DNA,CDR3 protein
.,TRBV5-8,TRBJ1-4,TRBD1,TGTGCCAGCAGTGGAGGGAGGGGGCAGAATGAAAAACTGTTTTTT,CASSGGRGQNEKLFF
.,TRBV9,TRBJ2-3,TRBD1,TGTGCCAGCAGCCCACGGGGACAGACCATCGATACGCAGTATTTT,CASSPRGQTIDTQYF
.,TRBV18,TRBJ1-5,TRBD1,TGTGCCAGCTCACCGAGACAGGGTTTGTCTCCCCAGCATTTT,CASSPRQGLSPQHF
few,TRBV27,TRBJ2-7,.,TGTGCCAGCAGTTCCATTCGGACGGACGGGGACGAGCAGTACTTC,CASSSIRTDGDEQYF
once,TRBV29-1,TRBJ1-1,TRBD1,TGCAGCGCCGCCTCCGGGACAGGGGCCAGTGTCGCTTTCTTT,CSAASGTGASVAFF
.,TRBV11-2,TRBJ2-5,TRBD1,TGTGCCAGCAGCACAGACAGGGTGGAGACCCAGTACTTC,CASSTDRVETQYF
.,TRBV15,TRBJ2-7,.,TGTGCCACCAGCAGAGATCCCAGTTCCTACGAGCAGTACTTC,CATSRDPSSYEQYF
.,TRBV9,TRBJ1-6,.,TGTGCCAGCAGCGCCAGGAATAATTCACCCCTCCACTTT,CASSARNNSPLHF
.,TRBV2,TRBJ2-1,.,TGTGCCAGCACAGAGGGGGGGGGATACTACAATGAGCAGTTCTTC,CASTEGGGYYNEQFF
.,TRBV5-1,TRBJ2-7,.,TGCGCCAGCAGCTGGGACGGGAACTCCTACGAGCAGTACTTC,CASSWDGNSYEQYF
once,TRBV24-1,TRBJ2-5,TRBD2,TGTGCCATCCGACTAGCGGGGGGAAGACAGGAAGAGACCCAGTACTTC,CAIRLAGGRQEETQYF
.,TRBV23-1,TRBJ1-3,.,TGCGCCCGACGACGGGCCGCTGGAAACACCATATATTTT,CARRRAAGNTIYF
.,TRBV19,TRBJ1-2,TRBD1,TGTGCCAGTAGTATGACAGGGGAGGCTGGCTACACCTTC,CASSMTGEAGYTF
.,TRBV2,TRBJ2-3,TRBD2,TGTGCCAGCAGAGCACTAGCGGGGAGCACAGATACGCAGTATTTT,CASRALAGSTDTQYF
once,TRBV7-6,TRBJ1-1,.,TGTGCCAGCAGCTTAGAGACTGGGAGGAACACTGAAGCTTTCTTT,CASSLETGRNTEAFF
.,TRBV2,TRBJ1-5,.,TGTGCCAGCAGTGATTTGACACGCAATCAGCCCCAGCATTTT,CASSDLTRNQPQHF
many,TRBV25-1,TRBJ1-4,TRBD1,TGTGCCAGCAGCGGGTGGGGGACAGCCGGTAGGAATGAAAAACTGTTTTTT,CASSGWGTAGRNEKLFF
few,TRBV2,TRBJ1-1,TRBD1,TGTGCCAGCAGTGATATGGGACAGGTAATGAACACTGAAGCTTTCTTT,CASSDMGQVMNTEAFF
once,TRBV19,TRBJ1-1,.,TGTGCCAGTAGTATAGACAGCTACTACACTGAAGCTTTCTTT,CASSIDSYYTEAFF
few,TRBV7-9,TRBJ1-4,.,TGTGCCAGCAGCCTCTCTTCTTACTATAATGAAAAACTGTTTTTT,CASSLSSYYNEKLFF
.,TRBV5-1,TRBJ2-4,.,TGCGCCAGCCGCCAAACGGGGCAGTATCGCATTCAGTACTTC,CASRQTGQYRIQYF
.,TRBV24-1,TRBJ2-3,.,TGTGCCACCAGTGATAGGGACTCTTTCCAGGCTGGTGATACGCAGTATTTT,CATSDRDSFQAGDTQYF
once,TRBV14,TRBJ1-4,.,TGTGCCAGCAGCCAATGGCAAACAGGGACCTCAGGCAAACTGTTTTTT,CASSQWQTGTSGKLFF
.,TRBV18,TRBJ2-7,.,TGTGCCAGCTCACCTACTAGTATGGGCTACGAGCAGTACTTC,CASSPTSMGYEQYF
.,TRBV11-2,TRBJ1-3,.,TGTGCCAGCAGCTCGATTCAGGGAACTGGAAACACCATATATTTT,CASSSIQGTGNTIYF
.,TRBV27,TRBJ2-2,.,TGTGCCAGCAGTTCCGACAGCGCGGTCACCGGGGAGCTGTTTTTT,CASSSDSAVTGELFF
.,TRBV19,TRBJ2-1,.,TGTGCCAGTAGTATAGCGCTTGGGGAGAGGAGTGAGCAGTTCTTC,CASSIALGERSEQFF
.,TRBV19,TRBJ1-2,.,TGTGCCAGTACCCCAACAGGGATGAATTATGATGGCTACACCTTC,CASTPTGMNYDGYTF
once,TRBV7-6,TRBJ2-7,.,TGTGCCAGCAGCTCTTCATCAGGACCATCCTACGAGCAGTACTTC,CASSSSSGPSYEQYF
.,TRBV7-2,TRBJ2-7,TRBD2,TGTGCCAGCAGCCCGCGTAGCGGGGGGGCCATCTACGAGCAGTACTTC,CASSPRSGGAIYEQYF
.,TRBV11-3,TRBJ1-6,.,TGTGCCAGCAGTTCCTCGAGAGGGGTTAATTCACCCCTCCACTTT,CASSSSRGVNSPLHF
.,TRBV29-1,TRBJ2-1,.,TGCAGCGTTGAAGATGGACCCGGGGAGCAGTTCTTC,CSVEDGPGEQFF
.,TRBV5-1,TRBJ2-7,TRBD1,TGCGCCAGCAGCTTCGGGACAGGGGGACCACACGAGCAGTACTTC,CASSFGTGGPHEQYF
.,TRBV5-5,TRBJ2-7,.,TGTGCCAGCGGAGGGGACCGAGATTCCTACGAGCAGTACTTC,CASGGDRDSYEQYF
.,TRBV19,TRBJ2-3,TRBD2,TGTGCCAGTAGTTCGGCCGCTAGCGGACGCCCCGATACGCAGTATTTT,CASSSAASGRPDTQYF
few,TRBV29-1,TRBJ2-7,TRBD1,TGCAGCGTTGCAAACAGGGGGTACGAGCAGTACTTC,CSVANRGYEQYF
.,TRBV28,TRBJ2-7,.,TGTGCCAGCTCAGTTATGCGGCTAGTAGGCGACGAGCAGTACTTC,CASSVMRLVGDEQYF
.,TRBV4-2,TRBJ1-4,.,TGTGCCAGCAGCCAATTTCTCAGGGGTGGGGAAAAACTGTTTTTT,CASSQFLRGGEKLFF
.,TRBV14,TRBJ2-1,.,TGTGCCAGCAGCCAAGATCGGGGGGCGGTGATCAATGAGCAGTTCTTC,CASSQDRGAVINEQFF
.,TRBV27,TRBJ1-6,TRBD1,TGTGCCAGCAGTTTAGTCCTCGGACAGGTCATCGATTCACCCCTCCACTTT,CASSLVLGQVIDSPLHF
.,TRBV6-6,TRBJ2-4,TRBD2,TGTGCCAGCAGTTACCGGGGGGGCCTGAACATTCAGTACTTC,CASSYRGGLNIQYF
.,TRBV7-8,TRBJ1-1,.,TGTGCCAGCAGCTTATTATGGGCGGCTAACACTGAAGCTTTCTTT,CASSLLWAANTEAFF
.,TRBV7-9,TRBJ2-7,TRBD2,TGTGCCAGCAGTCCTAGCGGGGGGTACCTCTCAGAGCAGTACTTC,CASSPSGGYLSEQYF
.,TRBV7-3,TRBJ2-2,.,TGTGCCAGCAGCTTAAGCTCCGGGGAGCTGTTTTTT,CASSLSSGELFF
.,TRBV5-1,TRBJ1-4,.,TGCGCCAGCCAGGCCGGGGGAGGTGAAAAACTGTTTTTT,CASQAGGGEKLFF
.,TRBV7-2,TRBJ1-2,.,TGTGCCAGCAGCTTAGGAGTGATGCAAGTTGGCTACACCTTC,CASSLGVMQVGYTF
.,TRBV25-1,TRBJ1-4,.,TGTGCCAGCGCCTCCAGACAGAATGAAAAACTGTTTTTT,CASASRQNEKLFF
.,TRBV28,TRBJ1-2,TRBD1,TGTGCCAGCAGGAAGACCCGGACAGGGTATGGCTACACCTTC,CASRKTRTGYGYTF
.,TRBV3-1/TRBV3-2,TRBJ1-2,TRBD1,TGTGCCAGCAGCAGATACCAGGGGGGCTATGGCTACACCTTC,CASSRYQGGYGYTF
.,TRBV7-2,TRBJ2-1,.,TGTGCCAGCAGCTTAGTAATCCGGCGGGTCAACAATGAGCAGTTCTTC,CASSLVIRRVNNEQFF
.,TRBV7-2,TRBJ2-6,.,TGTGCCAGCAGCTTAGAAGGGACTGGAATCTCTGGGGCCAACGTCCTGACTTTC,CASSLEGTGISGANVLTF